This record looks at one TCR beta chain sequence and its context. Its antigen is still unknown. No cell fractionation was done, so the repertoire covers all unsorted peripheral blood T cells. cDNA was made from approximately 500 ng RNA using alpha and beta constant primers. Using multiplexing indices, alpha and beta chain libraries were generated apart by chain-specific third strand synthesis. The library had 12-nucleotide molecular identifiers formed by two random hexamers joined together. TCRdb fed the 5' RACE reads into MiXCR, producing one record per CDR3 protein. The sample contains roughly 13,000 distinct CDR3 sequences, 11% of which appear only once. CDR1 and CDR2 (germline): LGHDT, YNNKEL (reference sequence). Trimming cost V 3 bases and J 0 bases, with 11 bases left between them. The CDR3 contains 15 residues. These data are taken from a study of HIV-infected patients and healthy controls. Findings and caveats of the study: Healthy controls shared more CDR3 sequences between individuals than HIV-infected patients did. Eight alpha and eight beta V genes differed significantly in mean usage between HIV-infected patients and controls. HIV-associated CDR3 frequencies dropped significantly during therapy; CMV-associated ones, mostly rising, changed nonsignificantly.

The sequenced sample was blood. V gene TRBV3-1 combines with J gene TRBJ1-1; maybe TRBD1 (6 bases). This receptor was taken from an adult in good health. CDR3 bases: TGTGCCAGCAGCCACAAGACAGGCATGAACACTGAAGCTTTCTTT. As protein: CASSHKTGMNTEAFF.